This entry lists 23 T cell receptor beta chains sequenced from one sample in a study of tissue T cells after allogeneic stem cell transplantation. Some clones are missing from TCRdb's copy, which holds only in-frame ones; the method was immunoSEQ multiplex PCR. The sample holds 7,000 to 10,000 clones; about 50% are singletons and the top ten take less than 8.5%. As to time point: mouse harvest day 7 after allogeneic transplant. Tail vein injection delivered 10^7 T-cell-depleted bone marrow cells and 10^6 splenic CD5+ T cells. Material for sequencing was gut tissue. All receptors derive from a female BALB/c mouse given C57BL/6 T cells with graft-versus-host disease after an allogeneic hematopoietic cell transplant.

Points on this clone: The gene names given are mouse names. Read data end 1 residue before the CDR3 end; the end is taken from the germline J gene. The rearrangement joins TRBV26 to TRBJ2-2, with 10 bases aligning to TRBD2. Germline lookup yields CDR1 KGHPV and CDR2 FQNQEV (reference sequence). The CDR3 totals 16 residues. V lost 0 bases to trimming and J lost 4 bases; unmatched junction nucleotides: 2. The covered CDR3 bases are TGTGCCAGCAGTCTGTCCTGGGGGGGCAGCACCGGGCAGCTCTAC. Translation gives CASSLSWGGSTGQLY. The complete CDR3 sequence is CASSLSWGGSTGQLYF.

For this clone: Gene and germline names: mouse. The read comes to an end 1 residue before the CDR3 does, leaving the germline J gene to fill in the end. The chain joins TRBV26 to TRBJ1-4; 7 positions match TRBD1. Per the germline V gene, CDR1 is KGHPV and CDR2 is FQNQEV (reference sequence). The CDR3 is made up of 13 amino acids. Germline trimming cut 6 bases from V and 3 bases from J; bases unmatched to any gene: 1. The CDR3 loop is CASSQGANERLFF. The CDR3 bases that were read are TGTGCCAGCAGCCAGGGGGCCAACGAAAGATTATTT.

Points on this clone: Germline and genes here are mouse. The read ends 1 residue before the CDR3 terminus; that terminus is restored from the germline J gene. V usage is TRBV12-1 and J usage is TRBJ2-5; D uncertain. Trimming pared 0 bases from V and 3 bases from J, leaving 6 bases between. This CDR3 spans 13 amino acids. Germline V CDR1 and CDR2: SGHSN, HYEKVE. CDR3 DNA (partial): TGTGCCAGCTCTCTCGCCCAGCAAGACACCCAGTAC. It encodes CASSLAQQDTQY. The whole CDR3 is CASSLAQQDTQYF.

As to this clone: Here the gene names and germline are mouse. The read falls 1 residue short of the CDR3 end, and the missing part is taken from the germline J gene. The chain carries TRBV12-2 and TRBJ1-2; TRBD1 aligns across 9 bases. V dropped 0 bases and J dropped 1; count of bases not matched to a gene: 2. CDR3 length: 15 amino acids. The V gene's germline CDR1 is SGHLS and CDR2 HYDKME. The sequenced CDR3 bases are TGTGCCAGCTCTCTCCTGGACAGGGGAAACTCCGACTACACC. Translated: CASSLLDRGNSDYT. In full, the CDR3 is CASSLLDRGNSDYTF.

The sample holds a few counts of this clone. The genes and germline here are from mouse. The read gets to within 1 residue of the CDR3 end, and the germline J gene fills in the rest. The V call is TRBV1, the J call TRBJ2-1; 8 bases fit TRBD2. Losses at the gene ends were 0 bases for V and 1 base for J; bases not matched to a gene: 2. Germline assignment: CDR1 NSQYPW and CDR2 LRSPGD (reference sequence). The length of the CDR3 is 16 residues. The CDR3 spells CTCSADGGENYAEQFF. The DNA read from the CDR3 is TGCACCTGCAGTGCAGATGGGGGGGAGAACTATGCTGAGCAGTTC.

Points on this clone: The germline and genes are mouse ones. CDR3 in amino acids: CASGEMGGREDTQYF. CDR3 bases read: TGTGCCAGCGGTGAAATGGGGGGGCGCGAAGACACCCAGTAC. V usage is TRBV13-2 and J usage is TRBJ2-5; 9 nucleotides align to TRBD2. The read ends 1 residue before the CDR3 terminus; that terminus is restored from the germline J gene. The CDR3 sequence is 15 residues long. Germline trimming cut 2 bases from V and 4 bases from J; bases unmatched to any gene: 5. Germline assignment: CDR1 NNHNN and CDR2 SYGAGS (reference sequence).

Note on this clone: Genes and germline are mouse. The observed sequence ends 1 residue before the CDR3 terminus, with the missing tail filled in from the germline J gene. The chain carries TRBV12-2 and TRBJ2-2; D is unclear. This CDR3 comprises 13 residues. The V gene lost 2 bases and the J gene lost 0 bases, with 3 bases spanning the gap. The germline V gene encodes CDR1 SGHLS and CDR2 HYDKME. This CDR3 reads CASSQANTGQLYF. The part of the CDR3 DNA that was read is TGTGCCAGCTCTCAAGCAAACACCGGGCAGCTCTAC.

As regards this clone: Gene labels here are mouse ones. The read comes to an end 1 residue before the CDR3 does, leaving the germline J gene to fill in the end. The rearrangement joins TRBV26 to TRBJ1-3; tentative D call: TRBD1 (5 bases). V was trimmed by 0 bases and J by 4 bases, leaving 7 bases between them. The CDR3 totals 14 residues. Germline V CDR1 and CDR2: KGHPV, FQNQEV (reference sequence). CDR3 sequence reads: CASSLSNRGNTLYF. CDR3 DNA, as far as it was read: TGTGCCAGCAGTCTGTCGAACAGGGGAAATACGCTCTAT.

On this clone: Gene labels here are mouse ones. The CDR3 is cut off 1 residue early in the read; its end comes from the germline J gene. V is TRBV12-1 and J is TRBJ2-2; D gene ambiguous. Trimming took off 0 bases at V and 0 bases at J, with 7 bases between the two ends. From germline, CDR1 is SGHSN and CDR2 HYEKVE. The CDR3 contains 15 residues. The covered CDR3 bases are TGTGCCAGCTCTCTCGGCAGGTCAAACACCGGGCAGCTCTAC. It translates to CASSLGRSNTGQLY. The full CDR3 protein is CASSLGRSNTGQLYF.

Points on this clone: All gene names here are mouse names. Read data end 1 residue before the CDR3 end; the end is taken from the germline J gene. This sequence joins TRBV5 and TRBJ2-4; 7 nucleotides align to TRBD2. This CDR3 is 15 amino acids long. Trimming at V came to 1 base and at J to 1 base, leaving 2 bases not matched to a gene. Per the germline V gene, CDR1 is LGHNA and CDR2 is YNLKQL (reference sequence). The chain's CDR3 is CASSQVGGGQNTLYF. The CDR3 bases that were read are TGTGCCAGCAGCCAAGTGGGGGGAGGTCAAAACACCTTGTAC.

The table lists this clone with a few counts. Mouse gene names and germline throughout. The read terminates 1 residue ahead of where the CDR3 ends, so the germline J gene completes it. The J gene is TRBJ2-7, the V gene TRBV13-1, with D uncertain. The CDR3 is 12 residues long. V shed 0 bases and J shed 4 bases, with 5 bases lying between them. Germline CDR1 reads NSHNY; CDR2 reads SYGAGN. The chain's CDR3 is CASSDARYEQYF. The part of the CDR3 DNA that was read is TGTGCCAGCAGTGATGCCAGGTATGAACAGTAC.

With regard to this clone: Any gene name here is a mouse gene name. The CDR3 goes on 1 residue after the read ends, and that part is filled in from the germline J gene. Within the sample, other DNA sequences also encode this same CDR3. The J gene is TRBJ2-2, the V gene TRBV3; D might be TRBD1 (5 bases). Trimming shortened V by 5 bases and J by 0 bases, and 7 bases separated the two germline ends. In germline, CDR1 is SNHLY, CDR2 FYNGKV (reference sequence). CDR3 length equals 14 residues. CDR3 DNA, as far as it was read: TGTGCCAGCAGCCTCAGGGCAAACACCGGGCAGCTCTAC. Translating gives CASSLRANTGQLY. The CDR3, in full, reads CASSLRANTGQLYF.

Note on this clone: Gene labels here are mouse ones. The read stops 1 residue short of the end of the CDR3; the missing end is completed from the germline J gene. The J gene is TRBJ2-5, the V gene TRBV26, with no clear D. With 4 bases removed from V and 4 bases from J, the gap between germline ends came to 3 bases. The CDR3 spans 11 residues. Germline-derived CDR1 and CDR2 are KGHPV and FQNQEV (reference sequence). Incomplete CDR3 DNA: TGTGCCAGCAGTCGAGAAGACACCCAGTAC. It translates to CASSREDTQY. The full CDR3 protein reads CASSREDTQYF.

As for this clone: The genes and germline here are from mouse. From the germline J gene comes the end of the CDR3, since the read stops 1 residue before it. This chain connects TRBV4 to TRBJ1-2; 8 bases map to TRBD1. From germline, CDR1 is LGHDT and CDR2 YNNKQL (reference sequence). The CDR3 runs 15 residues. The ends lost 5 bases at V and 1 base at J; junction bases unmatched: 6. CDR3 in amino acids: CASSLRDRRNSDYTF. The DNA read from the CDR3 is TGTGCCAGCAGCCTCCGGGACAGGAGAAACTCCGACTACACC.

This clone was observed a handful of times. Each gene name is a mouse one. The CDR3 loop is CASSLYDISYEQYF. The DNA read from the CDR3 is TGTGCCAGCAGTCTGTATGACATCTCCTATGAACAGTAC. The rearrangement joins TRBV24 to TRBJ2-7; no clear D gene. The CDR3 end falls 1 residue outside the read, so it is completed with the germline J gene. The germline V and J ends were trimmed by 0 bases and 0 bases, with 6 bases remaining between them. This CDR3 is built from 14 residues. CDR1 and CDR2 (germline): KGHTA, FRNEEI.

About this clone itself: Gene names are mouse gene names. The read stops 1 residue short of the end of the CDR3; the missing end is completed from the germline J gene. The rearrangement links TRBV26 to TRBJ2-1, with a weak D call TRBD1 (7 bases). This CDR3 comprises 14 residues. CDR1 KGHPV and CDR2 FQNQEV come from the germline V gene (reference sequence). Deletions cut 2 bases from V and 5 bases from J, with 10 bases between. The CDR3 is CASSLAGGNAEQFF. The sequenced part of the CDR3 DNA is TGTGCCAGCAGTCTGGCAGGGGGGAATGCTGAGCAGTTC.

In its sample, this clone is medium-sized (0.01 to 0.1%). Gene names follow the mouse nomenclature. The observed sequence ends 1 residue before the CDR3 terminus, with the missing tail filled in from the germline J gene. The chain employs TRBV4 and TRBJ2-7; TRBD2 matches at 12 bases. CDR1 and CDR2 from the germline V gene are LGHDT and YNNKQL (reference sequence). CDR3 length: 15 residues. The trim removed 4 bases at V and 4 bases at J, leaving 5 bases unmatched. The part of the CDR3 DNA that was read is TGTGCCAGCAGCTCCCGACTGGGGGGGCTATATGAACAGTAC. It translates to CASSSRLGGLYEQY. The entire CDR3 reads CASSSRLGGLYEQYF.

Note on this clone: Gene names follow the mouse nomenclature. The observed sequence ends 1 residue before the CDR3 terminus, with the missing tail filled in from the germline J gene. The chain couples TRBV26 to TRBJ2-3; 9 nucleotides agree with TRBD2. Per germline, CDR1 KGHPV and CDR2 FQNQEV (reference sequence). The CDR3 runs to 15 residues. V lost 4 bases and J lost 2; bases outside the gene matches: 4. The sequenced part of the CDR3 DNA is TGTGCCAGCAGTCCACTGGGGGGATATGCAGAAACGCTGTAT. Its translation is CASSPLGGYAETLY. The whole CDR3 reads CASSPLGGYAETLYF.

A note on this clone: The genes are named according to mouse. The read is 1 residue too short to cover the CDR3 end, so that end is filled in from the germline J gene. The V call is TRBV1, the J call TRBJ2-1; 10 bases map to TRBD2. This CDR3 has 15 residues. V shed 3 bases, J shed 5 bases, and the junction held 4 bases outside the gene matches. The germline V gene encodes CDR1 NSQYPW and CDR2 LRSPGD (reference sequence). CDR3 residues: CTCSARLGGHAEQFF. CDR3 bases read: TGCACCTGCAGTGCCCGACTGGGGGGACATGCTGAGCAGTTC.

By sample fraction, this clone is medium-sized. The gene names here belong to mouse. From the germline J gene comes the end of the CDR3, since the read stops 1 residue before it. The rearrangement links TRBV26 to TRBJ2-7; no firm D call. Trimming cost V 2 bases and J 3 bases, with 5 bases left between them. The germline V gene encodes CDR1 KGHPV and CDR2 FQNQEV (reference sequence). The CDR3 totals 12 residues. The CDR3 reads CASSLDIYEQYF. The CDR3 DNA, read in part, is TGTGCCAGCAGTCTGGACATCTATGAACAGTAC.

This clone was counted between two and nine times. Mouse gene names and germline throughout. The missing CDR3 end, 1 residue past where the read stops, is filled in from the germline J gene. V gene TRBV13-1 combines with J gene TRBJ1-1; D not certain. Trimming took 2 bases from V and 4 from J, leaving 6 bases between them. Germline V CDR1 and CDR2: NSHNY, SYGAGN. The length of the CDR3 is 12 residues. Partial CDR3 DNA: TGTGCCAGCAGTGACAGCCCCACAGAAGTCTTC. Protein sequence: CASSDSPTEVF. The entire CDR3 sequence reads CASSDSPTEVFF.

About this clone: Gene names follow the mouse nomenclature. The DNA read from the CDR3 is TGTGCCAGCAGTGATCCGGGGAGGGCAGAAACGCTGTAT. Its protein is CASSDPGRAETLY. The CDR3 as a whole reads CASSDPGRAETLYF. V gene TRBV13-3 combines with J gene TRBJ2-3; D remains ambiguous. The read terminates 1 residue ahead of where the CDR3 ends, so the germline J gene completes it. V lost 1 base, J lost 3 bases, and 9 bases lay in between. Per the germline V gene, CDR1 is NNHDY and CDR2 is SYVADS. The CDR3 contains 14 residues.

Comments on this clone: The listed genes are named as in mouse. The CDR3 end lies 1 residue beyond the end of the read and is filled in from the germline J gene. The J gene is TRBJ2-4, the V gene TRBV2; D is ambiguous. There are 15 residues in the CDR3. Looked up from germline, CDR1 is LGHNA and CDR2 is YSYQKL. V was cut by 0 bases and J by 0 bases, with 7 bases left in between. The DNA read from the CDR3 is TGTGCCAGCAGCCAAGATCGGAGAAGTCAAAACACCTTGTAC. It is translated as CASSQDRRSQNTLY. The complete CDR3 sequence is CASSQDRRSQNTLYF.